The rows below give T cell receptor beta chains drawn from one sample of a study of blood T cell repertoires in COVID-19. TCRdb keeps only in-frame clones here, not all; method: immunoSEQ multiplex PCR. The profile shows around 310,000 clones, roughly 89% of them singletons. Sequenced material: peripheral blood. The receptors derive from a woman in her thirties or forties with COVID-19, enrolled during active disease. CDR3s include the opening cysteine and the closing phenylalanine or tryptophan.

v_gene: TRBV6-6; CDR3aa: CASSYRTGVYEQYF
v_gene: TRBV3-1/TRBV3-2; CDR3aa: CASSQETGLSEYDSPLHF
v_gene: TRBV20-1; CDR3aa: CSASAGPLRGYTF
v_gene: TRBV7-3; CDR3aa: CASSTLGTDGYTF
v_gene: TRBV5-1; CDR3aa: CASSLPVGGSLYTF
v_gene: TRBV18; CDR3aa: CASSLLAGEEQFF
v_gene: TRBV19; CDR3aa: CASSKYPSRGRGTEAFF
v_gene: TRBV2; CDR3aa: CASTPNRGGGTEAFF
v_gene: TRBV6-1; CDR3aa: CASSEAQGGYEQYF
v_gene: TRBV5-5; CDR3aa: CASSLRAYNEQFF
v_gene: TRBV29-1; CDR3aa: CSVDPSGEVETQYF
v_gene: TRBV19; CDR3aa: CASSGQPPNEKLFF
v_gene: TRBV7-2; CDR3aa: CASSSRQGLGNEQFF
v_gene: TRBV5-1; CDR3aa: CASSLEPGKTNYGYTF